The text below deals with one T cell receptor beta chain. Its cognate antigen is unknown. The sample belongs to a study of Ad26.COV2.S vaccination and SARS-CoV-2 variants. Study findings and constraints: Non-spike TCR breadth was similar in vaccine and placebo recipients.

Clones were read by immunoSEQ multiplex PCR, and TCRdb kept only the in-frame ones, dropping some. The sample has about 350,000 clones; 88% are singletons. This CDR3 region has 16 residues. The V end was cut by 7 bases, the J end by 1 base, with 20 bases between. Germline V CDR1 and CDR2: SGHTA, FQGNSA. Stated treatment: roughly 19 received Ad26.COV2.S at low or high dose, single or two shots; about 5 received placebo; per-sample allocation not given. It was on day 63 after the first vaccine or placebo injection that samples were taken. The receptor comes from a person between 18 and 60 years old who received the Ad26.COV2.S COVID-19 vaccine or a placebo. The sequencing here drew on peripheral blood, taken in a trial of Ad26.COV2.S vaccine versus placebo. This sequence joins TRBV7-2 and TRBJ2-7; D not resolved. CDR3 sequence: CASNKNKVYTSYEQYF. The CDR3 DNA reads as TGTGCCAGCAACAAAAATAAAGTCTATACTTCCTACGAGCAGTACTTC. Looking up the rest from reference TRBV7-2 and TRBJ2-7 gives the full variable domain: GAGVSQSPSNKVTEKGKDVELRCDPISGHTALYWYRQSLGQGLEFLIYFQGNSAPDKSGLPSDRFSAERTGGSVSTLTIQRTQQEDSAVYLCASNKNKVYTSYEQYFGPGTRLTVT.